This note documents a single T cell receptor (beta chain) sequence. At least ten counts were recorded for this clonotype. The antigen it recognizes is unknown. There are no base qualities to consult, and no much larger clone falls within one base. Expansion of CD8+CD57+ cells had been shown by flow cytometry in the patients chosen for sequencing. Severe acquired aplastic anemia was diagnosed in all patients according to International Study of Aplastic Anemia and Agranulocytosis and Camitta criteria. No therapy had been received by the patients at the time of blood sampling. In this study, sorted CD4+ and CD8+ T cells from the blood of healthy subjects and of severe aplastic anemia patients had their TCR repertoires deep-sequenced. Patients were enrolled under clinicaltrials.gov protocols 00001620, 01623167, 00001397, 00071045, 00081523 and 00961064 in the USA. Ficoll-Paque density gradient centrifugation was used to isolate peripheral blood mononuclear cells. CD4+ and CD8+ T cells were sorted by FACS or magnetic beads before DNA extraction.

TCR beta VDJ combination and CDR3 sequence profiling used genomic DNA as the template. TCR repertoire sequencing was run on an Illumina HiSeq 2000. The authors' analysis ran thus. Repertoire assessment relied on Simpson's diversity index, CDR3 size and DJ length profiles, and TRBV/TRBJ rearrangement plots. The immunodominant clone was defined as the most abundant DNA sequence in deep sequencing data. CDR3 amino acid sequences were screened for sharing across subjects and were compared with published repertoires and the VDJdb database. In-frame beta chains were kept once TCRdb had trimmed the public reads at Q25 with fastp and called clones with MiXCR. Merged by CDR3 protein, the rows form single entries marked with the most common genes and DNA. For this entry, the V and J calls and clone size follow TCRdb and not the study's own pipeline. The sample table contains 95,000 to 150,000 distinct CDR3 sequences; only one count was recorded for over 30% of them. The top ten clonotypes cover around 2.5% of the sample.

This sample is part of a study of CD8+CD57+ T cells in acquired aplastic anemia (dated 2018 in TCRdb). Background on the whole study: Extracted DNA from sorted CD4+ and CD8+ cells averaged 3.2 ug, ranging from about 0.2 to 30 ug. CD8+CD57+ expansion was defined as frequency above the mean frequency observed in healthy subjects.

Germline trimming amounts to 8 bases on V and 6 bases on J, with 16 as the count of junction bases outside the gene matches. The CDR3 numbers 15 residues from cysteine through valine. Only the CDR3 part of the read is kept: 45 bases, read in frame from the first base. As encoded in the germline V gene, CDR1 is SQVTM while CDR2 is ANQGSEA. What the study reported, not specific to this receptor: Patients and healthy controls showed no significant difference in CD8+ Simpson's diversity (P=0.060). Some 30 CD8+ CDR3 sequences were shared between patients and controls but appeared highly expressed in patients and within their immunodominant clones.

Sequenced input: sorted CD4+, CD8+, or CD8+CD57+ T cells (not recorded which) from PBMCs. The chain is assembled from TRBV29-1 and TRBJ2-7, and 10 bases in between align with TRBD1. The sequence derives from a human donor with aplastic anemia. CDR3 region: CSPQPGQGLSVEQYV. At the DNA level, the sequence is TGCAGCCCTCAGCCGGGACAGGGGCTTTCGGTCGAGCAGTACGTC.